Listed below are T cell receptor beta chains from one sample, sequenced in a study of T cell responses to AZD1222 COVID-19 vaccine. Method: immunoSEQ multiplex PCR; TCRdb's copy keeps in-frame clones and lacks some. The table records approximately 94,000 clones, approximately 87% of them present only once. Sequencing used peripheral blood, obtained on day 0 of MenACWY control vaccination. The receptors derive from an adult in good health. Each CDR3 is given without its conserved first and last residue.

TRBJ2-3	TRBV3-1/TRBV3-2	ASSPVGTDTQY
TRBJ2-1	TRBV3-1/TRBV3-2	ASSQGPTSGGEQF
TRBJ1-6	TRBV5-1	ASSLAEGGDSPLH
TRBJ2-7	TRBV11-2	ASSLDPFEQY
TRBJ1-2	TRBV29-1	SVNRRVDGYT
TRBJ1-2	TRBV6-2/TRBV6-3	ASSPGYGYT
TRBJ1-2	TRBV6-2/TRBV6-3	ASSLQDYYGYT
TRBJ1-1	TRBV3-1/TRBV3-2	ASSQRDRGTEAF
TRBJ2-1	TRBV7-2	ASSLGQTYNEQF
TRBJ1-3	TRBV5-1	ASSQTGGTGNTIY
TRBJ2-7	TRBV24-1	ATSVTSGSYEQY
TRBJ1-2	TRBV9	ASSSNRVSGYGYT
TRBJ1-1	TRBV7-3	ASSLQGDTEAF
TRBJ2-7	TRBV5-1	ASSFGGEPYEQY
TRBJ1-3	TRBV5-1	ASSLALGREGNTIY
TRBJ1-4	TRBV7-2	ASSFQGMANEKLF
TRBJ1-1	TRBV19	ASSIGGGGGTEAF
TRBJ2-3	TRBV7-2	ASSPGAVTDTQY
TRBJ1-2	TRBV18	ASSQGADNYGYT
TRBJ1-1	TRBV7-2	ASRDGVFTEAF
TRBJ1-5	TRBV6-5	ASSYSNPHQPQH
TRBJ1-1	TRBV6-2/TRBV6-3	ASSDGPGGFTEAF
TRBJ1-2	TRBV11-2	ASSRDRASYGYT
TRBJ1-2	TRBV28	ATLIQGPYGYT
TRBJ2-1	TRBV30	AWGEGLREQF
TRBJ2-2	TRBV7-3	ASSVDPAQGASGTGELF
TRBJ1-6	TRBV6-1	ASSEVSERNSPLH
TRBJ1-1	TRBV5-4	ASSSGAPEAF
TRBJ2-3	TRBV7-2	ASSLAAGAPSTDTQY
TRBJ1-1	TRBV5-1	ASSMAGTEAF
TRBJ2-3	TRBV19	ASSSPGTDTQY
TRBJ2-2	TRBV30	AWSGLASNTGELF
TRBJ1-1	TRBV28	ASSLGQGINTEAF
TRBJ2-1	TRBV7-8	ASSLGTASSYNEQF
TRBJ1-2	TRBV5-4	ASSIRLGTGAPYGYT
TRBJ2-1	TRBV30	AWGAGLAGSNEQF
TRBJ2-7	TRBV18	APIRRGGSYEQY
TRBJ1-6	TRBV10-3	AISDSGQSLGPLH
TRBJ2-1	TRBV24-1	ATSVSGGAGGNEQF
TRBJ2-3	TRBV7-3	ASSLNSGGADTQY
TRBJ1-2	TRBV7-9	ASSLSEDGYT
TRBJ1-5	TRBV28	ASSSDQPQH
TRBJ2-3	TRBV7-2	ASSRGDSLLTDTQY
TRBJ2-1	TRBV21-1	AIDSGGKRLSRNEQF
TRBJ2-7	TRBV6-2/TRBV6-3	ASSYSGLAGGSYEQY
TRBJ2-2	TRBV2	ASGPDRGYTGELF
TRBJ2-5	TRBV9	ASSSRTGQETQY
TRBJ1-5	TRBV19	ASHGTEQYSNQPQH
TRBJ1-5	TRBV4-3	ASSQDRGNNQPQH
TRBJ2-2	TRBV10-1	ASSGVAGTGELF
TRBJ1-1	TRBV29-1	SGGLTVNTEAF
TRBJ2-7	TRBV7-9	ASSSGTGDHEQY
TRBJ2-5	TRBV5-1	ASSRDRGRETQY